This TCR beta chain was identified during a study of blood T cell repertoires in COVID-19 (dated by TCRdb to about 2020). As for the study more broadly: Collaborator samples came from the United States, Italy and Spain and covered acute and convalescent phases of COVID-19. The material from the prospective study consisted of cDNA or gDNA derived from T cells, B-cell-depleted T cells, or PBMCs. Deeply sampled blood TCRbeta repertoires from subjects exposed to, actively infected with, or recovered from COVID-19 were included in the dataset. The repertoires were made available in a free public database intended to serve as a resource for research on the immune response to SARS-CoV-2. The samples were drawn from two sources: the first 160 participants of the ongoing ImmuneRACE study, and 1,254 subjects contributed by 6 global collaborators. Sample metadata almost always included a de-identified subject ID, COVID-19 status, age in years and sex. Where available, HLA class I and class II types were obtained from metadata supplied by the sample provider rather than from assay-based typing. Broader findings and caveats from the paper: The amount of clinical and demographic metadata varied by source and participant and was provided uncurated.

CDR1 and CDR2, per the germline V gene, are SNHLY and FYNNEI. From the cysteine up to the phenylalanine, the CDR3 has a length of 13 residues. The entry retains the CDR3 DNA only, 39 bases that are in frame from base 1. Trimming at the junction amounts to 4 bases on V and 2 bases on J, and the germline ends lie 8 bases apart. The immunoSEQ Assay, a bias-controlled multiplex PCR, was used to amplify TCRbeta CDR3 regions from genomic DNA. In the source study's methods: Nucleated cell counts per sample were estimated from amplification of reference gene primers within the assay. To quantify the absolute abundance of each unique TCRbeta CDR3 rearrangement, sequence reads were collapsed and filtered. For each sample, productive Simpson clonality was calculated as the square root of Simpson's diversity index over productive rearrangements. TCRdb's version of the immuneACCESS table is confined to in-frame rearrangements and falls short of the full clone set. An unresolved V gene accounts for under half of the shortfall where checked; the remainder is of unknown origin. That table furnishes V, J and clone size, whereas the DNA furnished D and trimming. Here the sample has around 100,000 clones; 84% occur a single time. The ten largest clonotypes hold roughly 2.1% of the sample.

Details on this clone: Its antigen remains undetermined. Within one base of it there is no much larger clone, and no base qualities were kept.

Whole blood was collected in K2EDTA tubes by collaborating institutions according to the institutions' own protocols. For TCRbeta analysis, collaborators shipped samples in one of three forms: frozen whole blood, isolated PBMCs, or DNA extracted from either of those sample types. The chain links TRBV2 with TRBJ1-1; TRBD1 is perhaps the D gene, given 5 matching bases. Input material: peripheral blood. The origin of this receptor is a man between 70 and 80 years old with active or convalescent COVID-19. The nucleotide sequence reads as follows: TGTGCCAGCAGTGGACAGATAAACACTGAAGCTTTCTTT. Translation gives CASSGQINTEAFF.